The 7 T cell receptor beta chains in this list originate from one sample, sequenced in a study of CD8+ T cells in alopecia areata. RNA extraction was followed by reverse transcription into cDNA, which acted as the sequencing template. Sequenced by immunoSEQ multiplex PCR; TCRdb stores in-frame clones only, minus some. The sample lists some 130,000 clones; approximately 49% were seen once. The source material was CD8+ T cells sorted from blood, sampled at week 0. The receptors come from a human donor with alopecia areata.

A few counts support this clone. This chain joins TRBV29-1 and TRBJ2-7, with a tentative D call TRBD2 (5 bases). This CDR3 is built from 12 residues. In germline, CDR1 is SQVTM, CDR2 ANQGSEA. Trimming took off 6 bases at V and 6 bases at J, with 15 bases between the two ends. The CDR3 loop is CSVDLGGVEQYF. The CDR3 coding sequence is TGCAGCGTGGACCTAGGAGGTGTCGAGCAGTACTTC.

This CDR3 reads CASSLTSGDNEQFF. CDR3 DNA sequence: TGTGCCAGCAGCTTGACTAGCGGGGACAATGAGCAGTTCTTC. The rearrangement links TRBV9 to TRBJ2-1, with 11 bases that match TRBD2. V lost 4 bases to trimming and J lost 5 bases; unmatched junction nucleotides: 2. This CDR3 spans 14 amino acids. From germline, CDR1 is SGDLS and CDR2 YYNGEE.

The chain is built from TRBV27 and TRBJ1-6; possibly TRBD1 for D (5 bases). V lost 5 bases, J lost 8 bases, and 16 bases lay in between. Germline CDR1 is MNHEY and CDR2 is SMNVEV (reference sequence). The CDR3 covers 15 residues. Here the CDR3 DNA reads TGTGCCAGCAGTCTGGGGACGTGGGGAGATTCACCCCTCCACTTT. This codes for CASSLGTWGDSPLHF.

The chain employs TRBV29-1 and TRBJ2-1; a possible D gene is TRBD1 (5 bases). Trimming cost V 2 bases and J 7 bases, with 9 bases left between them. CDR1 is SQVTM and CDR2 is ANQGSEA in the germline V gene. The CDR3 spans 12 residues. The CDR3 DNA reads TGCAGCGTTGAACTGCAGGGAAATGAGCAGTTCTTC. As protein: CSVELQGNEQFF.

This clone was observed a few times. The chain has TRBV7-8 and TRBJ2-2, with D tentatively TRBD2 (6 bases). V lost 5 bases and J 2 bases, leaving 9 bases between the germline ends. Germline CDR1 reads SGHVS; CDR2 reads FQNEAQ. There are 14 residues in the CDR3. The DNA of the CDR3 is TGTGCCAGCAGCCTGACTAGAAACACCGGGGAGCTGTTTTTT. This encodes CASSLTRNTGELFF.

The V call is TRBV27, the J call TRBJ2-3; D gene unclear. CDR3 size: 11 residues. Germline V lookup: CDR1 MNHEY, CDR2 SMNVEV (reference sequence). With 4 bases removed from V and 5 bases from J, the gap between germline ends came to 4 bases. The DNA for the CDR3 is TGTGCCAGCAGTTGGGGAGATACGCAGTATTTT. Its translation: CASSWGDTQYF.

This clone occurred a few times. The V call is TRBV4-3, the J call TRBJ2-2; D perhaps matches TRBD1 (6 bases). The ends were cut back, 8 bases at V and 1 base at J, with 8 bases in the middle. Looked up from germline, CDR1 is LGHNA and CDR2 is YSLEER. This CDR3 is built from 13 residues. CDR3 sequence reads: CASGGLNTGELFF. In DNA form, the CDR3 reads TGCGCCAGCGGGGGCCTGAACACCGGGGAGCTGTTTTTT.